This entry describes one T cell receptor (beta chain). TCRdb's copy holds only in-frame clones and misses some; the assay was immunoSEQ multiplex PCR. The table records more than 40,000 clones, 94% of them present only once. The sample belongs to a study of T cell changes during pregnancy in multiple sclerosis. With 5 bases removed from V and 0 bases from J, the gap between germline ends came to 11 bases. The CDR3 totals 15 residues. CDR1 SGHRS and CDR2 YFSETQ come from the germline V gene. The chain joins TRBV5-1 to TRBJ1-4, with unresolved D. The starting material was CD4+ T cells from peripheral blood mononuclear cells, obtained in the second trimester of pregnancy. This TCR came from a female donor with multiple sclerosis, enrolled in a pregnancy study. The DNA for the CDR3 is TGCGCCAGCAGAGGTCAGGTCTCAACTAATGAAAAACTGTTTTTT. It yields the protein CASRGQVSTNEKLFF.